A selection of T cell receptor beta chains follows, all from one sample in a study of blood T cell repertoires in COVID-19. TCRdb's copy holds only in-frame clones and misses some; the assay was immunoSEQ multiplex PCR. The sample includes some 42,000 clones, around four fifths of them seen just once. The specimen sequenced was peripheral blood. The receptor source for this set is a man in his forties or fifties with active COVID-19. CDR3s include the opening cysteine and the closing phenylalanine or tryptophan. A D gene is named only where the DNA matches it firmly. Size values are once, few and many counts, or a class for expanded clones, and some rows have none.

V gene: TRBV11-2
clone size: once
D gene: TRBD1
J gene: TRBJ1-1
CDR3 protein: CASSQQGAEAFF
CDR3 DNA: TGTGCCAGCAGTCAACAGGGGGCTGAAGCTTTCTTT

V gene: TRBV9
clone size: NA
D gene: NA
J gene: TRBJ2-7
CDR3 protein: CASSPGGRGMGEQYF
CDR3 DNA: TGTGCCAGCAGCCCTGGAGGCAGGGGAATGGGGGAGCAGTACTTC

V gene: TRBV5-4
clone size: NA
D gene: TRBD1
J gene: TRBJ1-3
CDR3 protein: CASSPRQGAGGNTIYF
CDR3 DNA: TGTGCCAGCAGCCCCCGACAGGGGGCCGGGGGAAACACCATATATTTT

V gene: TRBV7-9
clone size: NA
D gene: TRBD1
J gene: TRBJ2-7
CDR3 protein: CASSPQQGSEQYF
CDR3 DNA: TGTGCCAGCAGCCCCCAACAGGGGAGCGAGCAGTACTTC

V gene: TRBV30
clone size: NA
D gene: TRBD1
J gene: TRBJ1-6
CDR3 protein: CAWRFTGAGSPLHF
CDR3 DNA: TGTGCCTGGAGATTTACAGGGGCAGGGTCACCCCTCCACTTT

V gene: TRBV3-1/TRBV3-2
clone size: NA
D gene: TRBD2
J gene: TRBJ2-7
CDR3 protein: CASSQEPSGGSYEQYF
CDR3 DNA: TGTGCCAGCAGCCAGGAGCCTAGCGGGGGTTCCTACGAGCAGTACTTC

V gene: TRBV5-4
clone size: NA
D gene: NA
J gene: TRBJ2-2
CDR3 protein: CASSRGGLTNTGELFF
CDR3 DNA: TGTGCCAGCAGCAGGGGGGGTCTTACGAACACCGGGGAGCTGTTTTTT

V gene: TRBV6-6
clone size: NA
D gene: TRBD1
J gene: TRBJ2-5
CDR3 protein: CASSASDRGYQETQYF
CDR3 DNA: TGTGCCAGCAGTGCCAGCGACAGGGGTTACCAAGAGACCCAGTACTTC

V gene: TRBV7-2
clone size: NA
D gene: NA
J gene: TRBJ2-3
CDR3 protein: CASSPGTGFYQDTQYF
CDR3 DNA: TGTGCCAGCAGCCCTGGTACAGGGTTCTATCAGGATACGCAGTATTTT

V gene: TRBV9
clone size: NA
D gene: NA
J gene: TRBJ1-6
CDR3 protein: CASSAQGAGGSYNSPLHF
CDR3 DNA: TGTGCCAGCAGCGCGCAGGGTGCGGGGGGCTCCTATAATTCACCCCTCCACTTT

V gene: TRBV11-2
clone size: NA
D gene: TRBD2
J gene: TRBJ2-2
CDR3 protein: CASSSLAGVSPGELFF
CDR3 DNA: TGTGCCAGCAGTTCACTAGCGGGAGTTTCCCCGGGGGAGCTGTTTTTT

V gene: TRBV11-3
clone size: NA
D gene: TRBD1
J gene: TRBJ2-2
CDR3 protein: CASTLDRAGTGELFF
CDR3 DNA: TGTGCCAGCACTCTAGACAGGGCGGGCACCGGGGAGCTGTTTTTT

V gene: TRBV4-1
clone size: NA
D gene: TRBD1
J gene: TRBJ2-7
CDR3 protein: CASSGRTGWGYEQYF
CDR3 DNA: TGCGCCAGCAGCGGCCGGACAGGTTGGGGCTACGAGCAGTACTTC

V gene: TRBV2
clone size: NA
D gene: NA
J gene: TRBJ2-5
CDR3 protein: CASSEIRETQYF
CDR3 DNA: TGTGCCAGCAGTGAAATTCGAGAGACCCAGTACTTC

V gene: TRBV4-1
clone size: few
D gene: TRBD2
J gene: TRBJ2-3
CDR3 protein: CASSQDRASGGGDTQYF
CDR3 DNA: TGCGCCAGCAGCCAAGATAGGGCTAGCGGGGGTGGAGATACGCAGTATTTT

V gene: TRBV4-3
clone size: NA
D gene: NA
J gene: TRBJ2-6
CDR3 protein: CASSPRQAGANVLTF
CDR3 DNA: TGCGCCAGCAGCCCCCGACAGGCTGGGGCCAACGTCCTGACTTTC

V gene: TRBV7-7
clone size: few
D gene: TRBD2
J gene: TRBJ2-3
CDR3 protein: CASSPWTSGGGNTQYF
CDR3 DNA: TGTGCCAGCAGTCCCTGGACTAGCGGGGGAGGGAATACGCAGTATTTT